This is a list of T cell receptor beta chains from one sample in a study of response to subunit inactivated influenza vaccine. TCRdb recomputed calls from the RT-PCR reads with MiXCR, one row per CDR3 protein. The sample gives 860,000 or so distinct CDR3 sequences, 21% of which show up once; 9.5% to 13% is in the top ten. Material: PBMCs from blood, obtained roughly 5 days after vaccination. The source is a man aged 50-60 years who received an inactivated influenza vaccine. Both conserved end residues are part of each CDR3. D genes are given only for firm matches. A clone size is listed for some rows: how often the clone was seen (once, few, many), or a class if it is expanded.

TRBV5-1	14	few	TRBJ2-5	NA	TGCGCCAGCAGCTCCGCTGGGGTAGGGGAGACCCAGTACTTC	CASSSAGVGETQYF
TRBV5-1	17	NA	TRBJ2-6	NA	TGCGCCAGCAGCTTGAGGGCATACGACTCTGGGTCCAACGTCCTGACTTTC	CASSLRAYDSGSNVLTF
TRBV10-3	14	NA	TRBJ2-2	TRBD2	TGTGCCACCATAGCGGGATCGAACACCGGGGAGCTGTTTTTT	CATIAGSNTGELFF
TRBV11-2	14	NA	TRBJ2-6	NA	TGTGCCAGCAGCTCCACGGTAGGGGCCAACGTCCTGACTTTC	CASSSTVGANVLTF
TRBV25-1	15	NA	TRBJ1-2	TRBD1	TGTGCCAGCAGTGAATCCGGACAGGTTGGGTATGGCTACACCTTC	CASSESGQVGYGYTF
TRBV7-6	21	NA	TRBJ2-7	NA	TGTGCCAGCAGCTTAGATCGGGGATCAGTCCCTTCTACCACGTTGGCCTACGAGCAGTACTTC	CASSLDRGSVPSTTLAYEQYF
TRBV5-1	15	NA	TRBJ2-5	NA	TGCGCCAGCAGCTTGGTTGTCAGGAGGGGAGAGACCCAGTACTTC	CASSLVVRRGETQYF
TRBV6-5	14	NA	TRBJ2-2	NA	TGTGCCAGCAGTTACGGGATTAACACCGGGGAGCTGTTTTTT	CASSYGINTGELFF
TRBV6-1	15	NA	TRBJ2-5	TRBD2	TGTGCCAGTACATCACTAGCGGGGGACAGAGGCGCCCAGTACTTC	CASTSLAGDRGAQYF
TRBV4-3	14	many	TRBJ2-3	TRBD1	TGCGCCAGCAGCCAGACAGGGTTAGGTGATACGCAGTATTTT	CASSQTGLGDTQYF
TRBV5-6	14	NA	TRBJ2-7	NA	TGTGCCAGCAGCGGGGAAGGGCGGATCTACGAGCAGTACTTC	CASSGEGRIYEQYF
TRBV10-3	16	few	TRBJ2-7	TRBD2	TGTGCCATCAGTGAACCTAGCGGGATTGGAAGGTACGAGCAGTACTTC	CAISEPSGIGRYEQYF
TRBV11-1	18	NA	TRBJ2-3	TRBD2	TGTGCCAGCAGCCCCTTGGTGACTAGCGGGAGTGTCGCAGATACGCAGTATTTT	CASSPLVTSGSVADTQYF
TRBV12-3/TRBV12-4	14	few	TRBJ1-2	TRBD1	TGTGCCAGCACCCGGACAGGGGAAGCCTATGGCTACACCTTC	CASTRTGEAYGYTF
TRBV12-3/TRBV12-4	16	NA	TRBJ2-7	NA	TGTGCCAGCAGAGTTTTTCCGGGTGGCGGAACCTACGAGCAGTACTTC	CASRVFPGGGTYEQYF
TRBV12-3/TRBV12-4	13	NA	TRBJ1-1	NA	TGTGCCAGCAGTTTTATTCTGAACACTGAAGCTTTCTTT	CASSFILNTEAFF
TRBV7-3	18	NA	TRBJ2-1	TRBD2	TGTGCCAGCAGCCCTGGGCTAGCGGGAGTGTATCCCTACAATGAGCAGTTCTTC	CASSPGLAGVYPYNEQFF
TRBV7-2	16	few	TRBJ1-2	NA	TGTGCCAGCAGCTTAGCGGCAGCCAGAGCTAACTATGGCTACACCTTC	CASSLAAARANYGYTF